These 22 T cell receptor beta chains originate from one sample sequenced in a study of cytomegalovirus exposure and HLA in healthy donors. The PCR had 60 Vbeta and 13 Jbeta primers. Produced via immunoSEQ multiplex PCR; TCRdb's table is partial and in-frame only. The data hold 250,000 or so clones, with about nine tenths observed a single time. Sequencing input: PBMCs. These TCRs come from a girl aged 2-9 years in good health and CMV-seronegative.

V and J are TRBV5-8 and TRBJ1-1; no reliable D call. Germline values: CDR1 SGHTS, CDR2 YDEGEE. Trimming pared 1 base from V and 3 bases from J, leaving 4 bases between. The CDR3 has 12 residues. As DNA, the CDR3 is TGTGCCAGCAGCTTGCGGTACACTGAAGCTTTCTTT. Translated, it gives CASSLRYTEAFF.

CDR3 DNA: TGTGCCAGCAGCTTGGGCAGGGGAGTTGGGAACACTGAAGCTTTCTTT. Translating it yields CASSLGRGVGNTEAFF. The chain is built from TRBV5-6 and TRBJ1-1; possibly TRBD1 for D (6 bases). V was shortened by 0 bases and J by 1 base, with 13 bases between the two germline ends. The CDR3 is 16 amino acids. Germline V gives CDR1 SGHDT, CDR2 YYEEEE.

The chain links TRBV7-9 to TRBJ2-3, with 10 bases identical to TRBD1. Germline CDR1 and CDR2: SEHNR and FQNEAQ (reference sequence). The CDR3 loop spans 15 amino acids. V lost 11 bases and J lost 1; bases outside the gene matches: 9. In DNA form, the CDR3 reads TGTGCCGGGCGGTCCGGGACAGGGGGCACAGATACGCAGTATTTT. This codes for CAGRSGTGGTDTQYF.

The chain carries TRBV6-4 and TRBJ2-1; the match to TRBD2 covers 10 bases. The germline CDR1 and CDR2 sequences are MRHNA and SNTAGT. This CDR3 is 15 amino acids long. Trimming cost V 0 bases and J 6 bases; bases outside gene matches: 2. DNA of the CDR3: TGTGCCAGCAGTGACTCTTCTAGCGGGAGCAATGAGCAGTTCTTC. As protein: CASSDSSSGSNEQFF.

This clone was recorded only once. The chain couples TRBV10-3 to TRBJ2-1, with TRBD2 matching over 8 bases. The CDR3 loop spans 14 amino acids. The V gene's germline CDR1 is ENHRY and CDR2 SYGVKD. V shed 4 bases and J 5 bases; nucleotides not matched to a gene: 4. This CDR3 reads CAISGGGPNNEQFF. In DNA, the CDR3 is TGTGCCATCAGTGGCGGGGGGCCGAACAATGAGCAGTTCTTC.

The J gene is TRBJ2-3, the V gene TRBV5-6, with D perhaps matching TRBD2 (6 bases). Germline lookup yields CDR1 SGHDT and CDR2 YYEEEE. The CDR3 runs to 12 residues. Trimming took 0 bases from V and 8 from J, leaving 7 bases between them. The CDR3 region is CASSLAGGTQYF. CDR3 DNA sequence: TGTGCCAGCAGCTTGGCCGGGGGTACGCAGTATTTT.

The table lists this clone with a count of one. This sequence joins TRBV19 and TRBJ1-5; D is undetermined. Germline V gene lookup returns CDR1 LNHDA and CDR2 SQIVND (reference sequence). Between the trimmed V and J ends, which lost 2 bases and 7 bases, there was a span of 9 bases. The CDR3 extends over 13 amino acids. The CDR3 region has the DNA TGTGCCAGTAGTATAACGGAGGGACAGCCCCAGCATTTT. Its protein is CASSITEGQPQHF.

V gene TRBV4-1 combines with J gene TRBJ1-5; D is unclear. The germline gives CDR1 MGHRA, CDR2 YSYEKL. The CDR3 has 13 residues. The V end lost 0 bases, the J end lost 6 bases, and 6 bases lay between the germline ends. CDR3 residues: CASSQERSQPQHF. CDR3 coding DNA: TGCGCCAGCAGCCAAGAGCGGAGTCAGCCCCAGCATTTT.

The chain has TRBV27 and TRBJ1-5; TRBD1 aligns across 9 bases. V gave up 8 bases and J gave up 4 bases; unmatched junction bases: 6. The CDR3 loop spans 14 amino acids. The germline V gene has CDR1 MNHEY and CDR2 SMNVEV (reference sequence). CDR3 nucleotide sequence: TGTGCCAGCGCCATCGGGACAGGGAATCAGCCCCAGCATTTT. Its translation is CASAIGTGNQPQHF.

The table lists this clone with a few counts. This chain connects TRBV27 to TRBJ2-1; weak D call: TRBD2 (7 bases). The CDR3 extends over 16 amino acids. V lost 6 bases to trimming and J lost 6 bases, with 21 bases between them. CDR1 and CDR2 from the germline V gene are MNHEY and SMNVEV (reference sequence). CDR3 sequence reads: CASRPQGRENTNEQFF. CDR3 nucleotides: TGTGCCAGCAGGCCCCAGGGGCGGGAGAACACCAATGAGCAGTTCTTC.

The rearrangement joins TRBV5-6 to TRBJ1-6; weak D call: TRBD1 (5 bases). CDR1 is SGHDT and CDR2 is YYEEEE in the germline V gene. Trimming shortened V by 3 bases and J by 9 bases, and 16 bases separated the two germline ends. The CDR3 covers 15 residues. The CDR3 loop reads CASSSLRAMGSPLHF. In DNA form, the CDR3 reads TGTGCCAGCAGCTCGCTCAGGGCTATGGGTTCACCCCTCCACTTT.

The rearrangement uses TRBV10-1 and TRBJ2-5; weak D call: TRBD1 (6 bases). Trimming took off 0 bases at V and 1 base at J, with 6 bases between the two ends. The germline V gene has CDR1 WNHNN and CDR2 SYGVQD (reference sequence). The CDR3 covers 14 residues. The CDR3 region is CASSESDSQETQYF. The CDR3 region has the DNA TGCGCCAGCAGTGAGTCGGACAGCCAAGAGACCCAGTACTTC.

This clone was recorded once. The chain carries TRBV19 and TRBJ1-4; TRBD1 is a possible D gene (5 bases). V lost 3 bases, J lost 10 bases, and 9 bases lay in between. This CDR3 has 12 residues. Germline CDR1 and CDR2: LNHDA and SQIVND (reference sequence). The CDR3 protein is CASSITGGKLFF. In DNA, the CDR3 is TGTGCCAGTAGTATTACCGGGGGAAAACTGTTTTTT.

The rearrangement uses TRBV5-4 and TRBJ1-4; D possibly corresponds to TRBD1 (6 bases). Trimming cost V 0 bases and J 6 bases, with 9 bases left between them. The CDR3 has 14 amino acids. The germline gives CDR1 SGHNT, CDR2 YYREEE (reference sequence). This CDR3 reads CASSLEGGDEKLFF. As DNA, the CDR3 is TGTGCCAGCAGCTTGGAGGGGGGGGATGAAAAACTGTTTTTT.

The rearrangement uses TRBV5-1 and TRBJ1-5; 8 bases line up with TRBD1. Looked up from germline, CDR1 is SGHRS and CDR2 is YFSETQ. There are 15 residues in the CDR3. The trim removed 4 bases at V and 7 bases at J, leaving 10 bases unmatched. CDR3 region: CASSEMTGVGQPQHF. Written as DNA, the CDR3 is TGCGCCAGCAGCGAAATGACAGGGGTCGGACAGCCCCAGCATTTT.

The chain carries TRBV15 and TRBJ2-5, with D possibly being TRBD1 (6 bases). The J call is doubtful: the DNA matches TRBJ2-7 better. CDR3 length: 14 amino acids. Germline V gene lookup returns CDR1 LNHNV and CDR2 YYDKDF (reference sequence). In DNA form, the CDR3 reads TGTGCCACCAGCAGAAAATCAGGGGTAGTCGAGCAGTACTTC. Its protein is CATSRKSGVVEQYF.

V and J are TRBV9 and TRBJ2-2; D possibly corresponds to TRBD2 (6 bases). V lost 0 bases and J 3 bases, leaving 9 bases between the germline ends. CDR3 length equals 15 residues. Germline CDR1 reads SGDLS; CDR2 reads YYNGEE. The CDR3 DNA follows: TGTGCCAGCAGCGTAGCGGGAGTGGACACCGGGGAGCTGTTTTTT. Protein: CASSVAGVDTGELFF.

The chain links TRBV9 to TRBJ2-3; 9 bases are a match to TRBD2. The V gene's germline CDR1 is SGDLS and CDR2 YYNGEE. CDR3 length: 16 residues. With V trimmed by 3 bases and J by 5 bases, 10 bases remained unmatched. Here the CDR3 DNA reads TGTGCCAGCAGCGGATCGGCGGGGGGGCCGGGAGATACGCAGTATTTT. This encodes CASSGSAGGPGDTQYF.

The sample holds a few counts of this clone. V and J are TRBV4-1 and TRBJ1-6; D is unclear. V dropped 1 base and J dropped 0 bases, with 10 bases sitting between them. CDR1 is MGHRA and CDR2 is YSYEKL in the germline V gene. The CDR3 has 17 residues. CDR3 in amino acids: CASSQVVGSSYNSPLHF. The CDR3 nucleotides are TGCGCCAGCAGCCAAGTAGTTGGGAGCTCCTATAATTCACCCCTCCACTTT.

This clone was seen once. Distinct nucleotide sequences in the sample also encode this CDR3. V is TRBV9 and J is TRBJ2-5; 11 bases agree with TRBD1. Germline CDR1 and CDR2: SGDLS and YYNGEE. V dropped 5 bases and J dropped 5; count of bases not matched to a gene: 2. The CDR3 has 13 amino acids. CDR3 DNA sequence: TGTGCCAGCAGTGGGACAGGGGGGGAGACCCAGTACTTC. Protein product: CASSGTGGETQYF. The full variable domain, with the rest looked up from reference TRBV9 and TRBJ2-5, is DSGVTQTPKHLITATGQRVTLRCSPRSGDLSVYWYQQSLDQGLQFLIQYYNGEERAKGNILERFSAQQFPDLHSELNLSSLELGDSALYFCASSGTGGETQYFGPGTRLLVL.

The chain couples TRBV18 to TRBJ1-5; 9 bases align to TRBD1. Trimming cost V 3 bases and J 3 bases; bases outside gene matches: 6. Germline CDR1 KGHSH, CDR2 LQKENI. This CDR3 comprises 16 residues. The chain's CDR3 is CASSPDRGRDNQPQHF. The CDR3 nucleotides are TGTGCCAGCTCACCGGACAGGGGAAGGGACAATCAGCCCCAGCATTTT. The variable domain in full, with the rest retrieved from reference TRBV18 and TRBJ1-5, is NAGVMQNPRHLVRRRGQEARLRCSPMKGHSHVYWYRQLPEEGLKFMVYLQKENIIDESGMPKERFSAEFPKEGPSILRIQQVVRGDSAAYFCASSPDRGRDNQPQHFGDGTRLSIL.

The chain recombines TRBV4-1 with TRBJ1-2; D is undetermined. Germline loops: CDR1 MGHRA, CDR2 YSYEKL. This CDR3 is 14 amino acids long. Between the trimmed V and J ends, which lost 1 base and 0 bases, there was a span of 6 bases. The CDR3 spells CASSQVGANYGYTF. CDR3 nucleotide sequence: TGCGCCAGCAGCCAAGTCGGAGCTAACTATGGCTACACCTTC.